This TCR beta chain was recovered during a study of memory CD4+ T cells and cytomegalovirus serostatus. Study-level background: Healthy Belgian adult donors included about 10 CMV-positive and some 24 CMV-negative people. Regarding the study as a whole: About 40% of the roughly 160 known CMV-associated TCRbeta sequences appeared in CD4+ memory. The CMV-associated TCR signature appears largely within the CD4+ memory repertoire. CMV serostatus prediction reached median AUC roughly 0.95, or 0.91 with US-trained model.

Profiling relied on immunoSEQ multiplex PCR, and the TCRdb table lists in-frame clones only, not all of them. The data contain tens of thousands of clones, 65% to 80% of them seen just once; the ten biggest clones take up less than 0.75%. In regard to this clone: What it recognizes is unknown.

V gave up 3 bases and J gave up 7 bases, with 13 bases separating them. This CDR3 region has 14 residues. In germline, CDR1 is GTSNPN, CDR2 SVGIG (reference sequence). Single viable CD3+CD4+CD8-CD45RO+ cells were sorted as the memory CD4+ T cells. This sequence originates from an adult in good health and CMV-seronegative. Some clones in this sample may be carry-over from other donors' samples. The rearrangement uses TRBV30 and TRBJ1-6, with no clear D. The sample consisted of memory CD4+ T cells from blood. For the CDR3, the DNA is TGTGCCTGGAGCTGGGCAGGTGCAAATTCACCCCTCCACTTT. Translation: CAWSWAGANSPLHF.